This TCR beta chain was captured in a study of T cells in Graves' hyperthyroidism and ophthalmopathy. Study-wide points: Ophthalmopathy was separated from stable hyperthyroidism by a 13 V-J model. Ophthalmopathy prediction by the model preceded onset by a median about 6.3 months.

Criteria for exclusion of patients were uncontrolled infection, other autoimmune disease, pregnancy or lactation. In making diagnoses, clinical symptoms, serum thyroxine and TRAb, thyroid ultrasound and orbital computed tomography were all used. About this clonotype itself: Antigen unknown.

Germline CDR1 and CDR2: LNHDA and SQIVND (reference sequence). V was trimmed by 3 bases and J by 7 bases, leaving 9 bases between them. The CDR3 runs to 12 residues. TCR beta CDR3 regions were amplified from RNA. Carried out on the TCR CDR3, a first-round RT-PCR used the HTBI primer set. Each CDR3 protein gets one entry after TCRdb re-called the multiplex PCR reads with MiXCR. The sample carries 500,000 to 600,000 distinct CDR3 sequences, around 45% recorded once. The chain is built from TRBV19 and TRBJ1-2, with D possibly being TRBD1 (6 bases). What was sequenced was peripheral blood or thyroid tissue (not recorded which). This TCR derives from an adult woman with Graves' disease, either hyperthyroidism or ophthalmopathy (not recorded which). This chain's CDR3 is CASSIGQSGYTF. In nucleotides, the CDR3 is TGTGCCAGTAGTATTGGACAGTCTGGCTACACCTTC.